The 15 T cell receptor beta chains presented below share a single source sample, sequenced in a study of identifying expanded T cells in peripheral blood. Method: immunoSEQ multiplex PCR; TCRdb's copy keeps in-frame clones and lacks some. The sample has 85,000 to 100,000 clones, approximately 88% seen once. Sequencing was carried out using blood. These TCRs come from a person aged 18 to 70 in good health.

The rearrangement uses TRBV6-4 and TRBJ2-2, with 11 bases identical to TRBD2. The CDR3 extends over 16 amino acids. J was trimmed by 1 base and V by 4 bases; bases with no gene match: 2. CDR1 and CDR2 from the germline V gene are MRHNA and SNTAGT. In nucleotides, the CDR3 is TGTGCCAGCAGTGTGACTAGCGGGGTGAACACCGGGGAGCTGTTTTTT. As protein: CASSVTSGVNTGELFF.

The chain has TRBV2 and TRBJ1-5; D uncertain. This CDR3 comprises 14 residues. The V end was cut by 4 bases, the J end by 3 bases, with 10 bases between. Germline assignment: CDR1 SNHLY and CDR2 FYNNEI. The chain's CDR3 is CASSVEVNNQPQHF. The CDR3 DNA reads TGTGCCAGCAGTGTGGAAGTTAACAATCAGCCCCAGCATTTT.

The J gene is TRBJ1-3, the V gene TRBV6-1, with D hard to call. V was clipped by 7 bases and J by 4 bases, with 11 bases between them. The germline V gene has CDR1 MNHNS and CDR2 SASEGT. This CDR3 region has 13 residues. The CDR3 region is CASTEEPGNTIYF. CDR3 nucleotide sequence: TGTGCCAGCACGGAGGAACCCGGAAACACCATATATTTT.

A few counts support this clone. CDR3 DNA sequence: TGCGCCAGCAGCCAACAGGACTTGACAGGGAGCAATCAGCCCCAGCATTTT. As protein: CASSQQDLTGSNQPQHF. The V gene is TRBV4-1, the J gene TRBJ1-5; 7 nucleotides agree with TRBD1. Germline CDR1 is MGHRA and CDR2 is YSYEKL. The CDR3 consists of 17 residues. Trimming at V came to 2 bases and at J to 1 base, leaving 8 bases not matched to a gene.

The gene calls are TRBV5-1 and TRBJ1-5; D not resolved. Germline V CDR1 and CDR2: SGHRS, YFSETQ. The CDR3 sequence is 15 residues long. V lost 0 bases and J lost 0, with 7 bases in between. DNA of the CDR3: TGCGCCAGCAGCTTGGACGGAGATAGCAATCAGCCCCAGCATTTT. Translating gives CASSLDGDSNQPQHF.

A note on this clone: The germline gene is not matched at one end of the junction; a read error may be the cause. The chain links TRBV5-5 to TRBJ2-1, with D perhaps matching TRBD2 (5 bases). The germline CDR1 and CDR2 sequences are SGHKS and YYEKEE (reference sequence). The CDR3 length is 11 residues. CDR3 DNA sequence: TGCGCCAGCAGCCAAGACGGGGAACGGTTCTTC. It codes for CASSQDGERFF.

The chain employs TRBV7-8 and TRBJ1-3; maybe TRBD1 (6 bases). Trimming removed 5 bases at V and 0 bases at J, with 14 bases between. From germline, CDR1 is SGHVS and CDR2 FQNEAQ. The CDR3 is 16 residues long. Here the CDR3 reads CASSPMGTLSGNTIYF. The CDR3 DNA sequence: TGTGCCAGCAGCCCTATGGGGACACTCTCTGGAAACACCATATATTTT. Full variable domain (missing parts from reference TRBV7-8 and TRBJ1-3): GAGVSQSPRYKVAKRGQDVALRCDPISGHVSLFWYQQALGQGPEFLTYFQNEAQLDKSGLPSDRFFAERPEGSVSTLKIQRTQQEDSAVYLCASSPMGTLSGNTIYFGEGSWLTVV.

The chain employs TRBV19 and TRBJ1-2; D unresolved. The V gene's germline CDR1 is LNHDA and CDR2 SQIVND (reference sequence). The V and J ends lost 3 bases and 0 bases respectively, with 8 bases between them. CDR3 length: 14 residues. CDR3 nucleotide sequence: TGTGCCAGTAGTATCGGGCCGACTAACTATGGCTACACCTTC. This gives the protein CASSIGPTNYGYTF.

This chain links TRBV6-5 with TRBJ1-1; tentative D call: TRBD1 (5 bases). V was trimmed by 6 bases and J by 4 bases, leaving 15 bases between them. The V gene's germline CDR1 is MNHEY and CDR2 SVGAGI. The CDR3 extends over 14 amino acids. The CDR3 sequence is CASSRDQLLTEAFF. The CDR3 bases are TGTGCCAGCAGCCGGGACCAACTGCTCACTGAAGCTTTCTTT.

The sample holds a few counts of this clone. The chain joins TRBV27 to TRBJ1-2; TRBD1 is a possible D gene (5 bases). V gave up 5 bases and J gave up 7 bases, with 11 bases separating them. This CDR3 spans 12 amino acids. The germline V gene encodes CDR1 MNHEY and CDR2 SMNVEV (reference sequence). The CDR3 DNA reads as TGTGCCAGCAGTAGTCAGGGCACTGGCTACACCTTC. This translates into CASSSQGTGYTF.

The chain combines TRBV6-1 with TRBJ1-2; D possibly corresponds to TRBD1 (5 bases). Germline lookup yields CDR1 MNHNS and CDR2 SASEGT. The CDR3 is made up of 14 amino acids. Trimming left V 2 bases short and J 4 bases short, with 11 bases between. CDR3 bases: TGTGCCAGCAGTGAAAACGCAGGGCCCTATGGCTACACCTTC. Its protein product is CASSENAGPYGYTF.

The CDR3 DNA is TGTGCCAGCAGCGTAAGGGGGCTTAGCACAGATACGCAGTATTTT. As protein: CASSVRGLSTDTQYF. The chain links TRBV9 to TRBJ2-3; TRBD1 matches 7 bases. Losses at the gene ends were 1 base for V and 0 bases for J; bases not matched to a gene: 2. In germline, CDR1 is SGDLS, CDR2 YYNGEE. This CDR3 contains 15 residues.

The chain uses TRBV19 and TRBJ1-1; 7 bases line up with TRBD1. Trimming removed 5 bases from V and 12 bases from J; junction bases left unmatched: 9. This CDR3 region has 12 residues. Germline V lookup: CDR1 LNHDA, CDR2 SQIVND (reference sequence). The CDR3 sequence is CASSSLGGKTFF. The CDR3 coding sequence is TGTGCCAGTAGTTCTCTAGGGGGCAAGACTTTCTTT.

The rearrangement uses TRBV11-2 and TRBJ2-3, with 9 nucleotides matching TRBD2. This CDR3 contains 16 residues. The V segment lost 5 bases and the J segment 1 base; nucleotides outside the gene matches: 7. Germline V gene lookup returns CDR1 SGHAT and CDR2 FQNNGV. The CDR3 reads CASSPRGGAGTDTQYF. Here the CDR3 DNA reads TGTGCCAGCAGCCCTCGCGGGGGGGCCGGCACAGATACGCAGTATTTT.

The chain has TRBV19 and TRBJ2-6; 8 nucleotides align to TRBD1. The CDR3 spans 18 residues. Trimming cost V 5 bases and J 0 bases; bases outside gene matches: 9. Germline V gives CDR1 LNHDA, CDR2 SQIVND (reference sequence). The CDR3 sequence: CASSAGTGTFSGANVLTF. CDR3 nucleotides: TGTGCCAGTAGTGCCGGGACAGGAACCTTCTCTGGGGCCAACGTCCTGACTTTC.